What follows are 2 T cell receptor beta chains derived from one specimen sequenced in a study of T cells in Graves' hyperthyroidism and ophthalmopathy. There were TCR beta CDR3 regions amplified from RNA transcripts. An initial round of RT-PCR targeting the TCR CDR3 relied on the HTBI primer set. TCRdb processed the multiplex PCR reads anew with MiXCR; each CDR3 protein has one entry. This table holds around 690,000 distinct CDR3 sequences, roughly a sixth found once. Sequencing was carried out using blood. Source of these receptors: a middle-aged man with Graves' hyperthyroidism.

The rearrangement joins TRBV27 to TRBJ2-1; D perhaps matches TRBD1 (6 bases). This CDR3 region has 15 residues. V was trimmed by 4 bases and J by 5 bases, leaving 15 bases between them. The germline V gene encodes CDR1 MNHEY and CDR2 SMNVEV (reference sequence). The CDR3 reads CASSSNQGIHNEQFF. CDR3 in DNA: TGTGCCAGCAGTTCAAACCAGGGGATTCACAATGAGCAGTTCTTC.

This chain uses TRBV5-1 with TRBJ2-5; tentative D call: TRBD2 (5 bases). V dropped 4 bases and J dropped 7 bases, with 14 bases sitting between them. In germline, CDR1 is SGHRS, CDR2 YFSETQ. The CDR3 totals 13 residues. The CDR3 spells CASSQAVDGTQYF. CDR3 bases: TGCGCCAGCAGCCAAGCGGTCGACGGGACCCAGTACTTC.